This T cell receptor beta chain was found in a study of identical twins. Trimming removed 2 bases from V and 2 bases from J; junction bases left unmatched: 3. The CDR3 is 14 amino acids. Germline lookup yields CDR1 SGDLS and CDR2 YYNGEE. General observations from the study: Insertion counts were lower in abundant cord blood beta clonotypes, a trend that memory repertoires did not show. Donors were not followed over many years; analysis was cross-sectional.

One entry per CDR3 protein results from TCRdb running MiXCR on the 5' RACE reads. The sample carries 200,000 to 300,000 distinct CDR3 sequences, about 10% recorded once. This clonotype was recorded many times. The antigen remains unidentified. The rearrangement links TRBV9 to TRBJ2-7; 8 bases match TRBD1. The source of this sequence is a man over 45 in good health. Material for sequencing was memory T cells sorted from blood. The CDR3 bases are TGTGCCAGCAGCGTCGGACAGGGAACCTACGAGCAGTACTTC. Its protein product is CASSVGQGTYEQYF.